Listed below are T cell receptor beta chains from one sample, sequenced in a study of graft-versus-host responses after intestinal transplantation. The assay was immunoSEQ multiplex PCR, and TCRdb's table has in-frame clones only and misses some. The data contain more than 15,000 clones, around 77% of them singletons. The specimen comprised ileum tissue, sampled roughly 70 weeks after intestinal transplant. The source is a human patient who received an intestinal transplant, so some T cells may come from the graft donor. Both conserved end residues are part of each CDR3. D genes are given only for firm matches. Size is omitted from some rows. Given values are once, few, many or a class for expanded clones.

clone size: .
D gene: .
J gene: TRBJ2-7
V gene: TRBV10-3
CDR3 DNA: TGTGCCATCCAACAGGGAACTTCCTACGAGCAGTACTTC
CDR3 protein: CAIQQGTSYEQYF

clone size: .
D gene: .
J gene: TRBJ1-4
V gene: TRBV19
CDR3 DNA: TGTGCCAGTAGTAGGTGGGCGACTAATGAAAAACTGTTTTTT
CDR3 protein: CASSRWATNEKLFF

clone size: .
D gene: .
J gene: TRBJ2-2
V gene: TRBV15
CDR3 DNA: TGTGCCACCAGCAGGACGACACTAGGCGGGGAGCTGTTTTTT
CDR3 protein: CATSRTTLGGELFF

clone size: once
D gene: .
J gene: TRBJ2-7
V gene: TRBV5-6
CDR3 DNA: TGTGCCAGCAGAGTTTCCGAGCAGTACTTC
CDR3 protein: CASRVSEQYF

clone size: .
D gene: TRBD2
J gene: TRBJ2-3
V gene: TRBV4-1
CDR3 DNA: TGCGCCAGCAGCCGCGGTCTAGCGGGGGGGTTCACAGATACGCAGTATTTT
CDR3 protein: CASSRGLAGGFTDTQYF

clone size: once
D gene: .
J gene: TRBJ2-7
V gene: TRBV7-2
CDR3 DNA: TGTGCCAGCAGTAGGTTTGGTTCCTACGAGCAGTACTTC
CDR3 protein: CASSRFGSYEQYF

clone size: .
D gene: TRBD1
J gene: TRBJ2-7
V gene: TRBV4-3
CDR3 DNA: TGCGCCAGCAGCCTCGGGACAGGGAATCAGGAGCAGTACTTC
CDR3 protein: CASSLGTGNQEQYF

clone size: medium-sized
D gene: .
J gene: TRBJ1-3
V gene: TRBV6-5
CDR3 DNA: TGTGCCAGCAAGTTACGAGGCTCTGGAAACACCATATATTTT
CDR3 protein: CASKLRGSGNTIYF

clone size: .
D gene: .
J gene: TRBJ2-7
V gene: TRBV6-6
CDR3 DNA: TGTGCCAGCTCTCCGGGTCGGTACGAGCAGTACTTC
CDR3 protein: CASSPGRYEQYF

clone size: .
D gene: .
J gene: TRBJ2-1
V gene: TRBV7-6
CDR3 DNA: TGTGCCAGCAGCTTAGGATACGGACCCTACAATGAGCAGTTCTTC
CDR3 protein: CASSLGYGPYNEQFF

clone size: .
D gene: TRBD1
J gene: TRBJ1-1
V gene: TRBV9
CDR3 DNA: TGTGCCAGCAGCGTATTCGCAGGGGGTTCGAACACTGAAGCTTTCTTT
CDR3 protein: CASSVFAGGSNTEAFF

clone size: .
D gene: TRBD1
J gene: TRBJ1-1
V gene: TRBV5-1
CDR3 DNA: TGCGCCAGCAGCACACGACAGGGTGGGGACACTGAAGCTTTCTTT
CDR3 protein: CASSTRQGGDTEAFF

clone size: .
D gene: TRBD2
J gene: TRBJ2-1
V gene: TRBV11-2
CDR3 DNA: TGTGCCAGCAGCTTCTCTAGCGGAGACTACAATGAGCAGTTCTTC
CDR3 protein: CASSFSSGDYNEQFF

clone size: .
D gene: .
J gene: TRBJ2-3
V gene: TRBV9
CDR3 DNA: TGTGCCAGCAGCGTAGGGGCTATCCGCACAGATACGCAGTATTTT
CDR3 protein: CASSVGAIRTDTQYF

clone size: .
D gene: TRBD2
J gene: TRBJ2-1
V gene: TRBV7-8
CDR3 DNA: TGTGCCAGCAGCGACCGACTAGCGGGAGGGATATACAATGAGCAGTTCTTC
CDR3 protein: CASSDRLAGGIYNEQFF

clone size: .
D gene: .
J gene: TRBJ2-7
V gene: TRBV7-2
CDR3 DNA: TGTGCCAGCAGCTTGGGACCCCTGGGCGAGCAGTACTTC
CDR3 protein: CASSLGPLGEQYF

clone size: .
D gene: TRBD1
J gene: TRBJ2-7
V gene: TRBV2
CDR3 DNA: TGTGCCAGCAGGGGACAGGGGACCTACGAGCAGTACTTC
CDR3 protein: CASRGQGTYEQYF

clone size: few
D gene: .
J gene: TRBJ1-4
V gene: TRBV7-9
CDR3 DNA: TGTGCCAGCAGTGAAAAACTGTTTTTT
CDR3 protein: CASSEKLFF

clone size: .
D gene: .
J gene: TRBJ2-7
V gene: TRBV5-4
CDR3 DNA: TGTGCCAGCAGAAGGGACCGATATTACGAGCAGTACTTC
CDR3 protein: CASRRDRYYEQYF

clone size: .
D gene: .
J gene: TRBJ1-1
V gene: TRBV7-3
CDR3 DNA: TGTGCCAGCACCCCAGGGTCGAACACTGAAGCTTTCTTT
CDR3 protein: CASTPGSNTEAFF

clone size: .
D gene: .
J gene: TRBJ2-3
V gene: TRBV6-4
CDR3 DNA: TGTGCCAGCAGTGAGGTCATAGGCGGGGATACGCAGTATTTT
CDR3 protein: CASSEVIGGDTQYF

clone size: .
D gene: .
J gene: TRBJ2-1
V gene: TRBV29-1
CDR3 DNA: TGCAGCGTTCAAAGGTCGGCGGGGAATGAGCAGTTCTTC
CDR3 protein: CSVQRSAGNEQFF

clone size: .
D gene: TRBD2
J gene: TRBJ2-3
V gene: TRBV11-1
CDR3 DNA: TGTGCCAGCAGCCAGTTAGCGGGACGCAGCACAGATACGCAGTATTTT
CDR3 protein: CASSQLAGRSTDTQYF

clone size: .
D gene: .
J gene: TRBJ2-3
V gene: TRBV13
CDR3 DNA: TGTGCCAGCAGCCTAATGGGCGGGGCCACAGATACGCAGTATTTT
CDR3 protein: CASSLMGGATDTQYF

clone size: large
D gene: .
J gene: TRBJ1-5
V gene: TRBV2
CDR3 DNA: TGTGCCAGCGGAATCGGGGAGGGGACGAGCAATCAGCCCCAGCATTTT
CDR3 protein: CASGIGEGTSNQPQHF

clone size: .
D gene: .
J gene: TRBJ2-1
V gene: TRBV4-1
CDR3 DNA: TGCGCCAGCAGCCATTCCGTAACGGATGAGCAGTTCTTC
CDR3 protein: CASSHSVTDEQFF

clone size: .
D gene: TRBD2
J gene: TRBJ2-2
V gene: TRBV14
CDR3 DNA: TGTGCCAGCAGCCAATCATACGGGACTATCAACACCGGGGAGCTGTTTTTT
CDR3 protein: CASSQSYGTINTGELFF

clone size: .
D gene: .
J gene: TRBJ1-4
V gene: TRBV6-1
CDR3 DNA: TGTGCCAGCAGGGCGTTCCTAAAGGACGGTGAAAAACTGTTTTTT
CDR3 protein: CASRAFLKDGEKLFF

clone size: .
D gene: TRBD1
J gene: TRBJ1-1
V gene: TRBV29-1
CDR3 DNA: TGCAGCGTTGAAGGGGGGACAGTCACTGAAGCTTTCTTT
CDR3 protein: CSVEGGTVTEAFF

clone size: .
D gene: .
J gene: TRBJ1-1
V gene: TRBV6-6
CDR3 DNA: TGTGCCAGCAGTTACCCTGGACGGCCTGAAGCTTTCTTT
CDR3 protein: CASSYPGRPEAFF

clone size: .
D gene: .
J gene: TRBJ2-3
V gene: TRBV7-9
CDR3 DNA: TGTGCCAGCAGCTTAGTGTCCGGGGGCACAGATACGCAGTATTTT
CDR3 protein: CASSLVSGGTDTQYF

clone size: .
D gene: .
J gene: TRBJ2-3
V gene: TRBV12-5
CDR3 DNA: TGTGCTAGTGGTTTGGTAGGTGCCGGTACGCAGTATTTT
CDR3 protein: CASGLVGAGTQYF

clone size: .
D gene: TRBD1
J gene: TRBJ1-6
V gene: TRBV19
CDR3 DNA: TGTGCCAGTAGTCCAGAAGACAGGGGCCGCTTCCCCCTCCACTTT
CDR3 protein: CASSPEDRGRFPLHF

clone size: large
D gene: .
J gene: TRBJ1-6
V gene: TRBV19
CDR3 DNA: TGTGCCAGTAGTATCGGGATGGGGCCGGGGTCACCCCTCCACTTT
CDR3 protein: CASSIGMGPGSPLHF

clone size: .
D gene: .
J gene: TRBJ2-2
V gene: TRBV7-3
CDR3 DNA: TGTGCCAGCAGCCGCGGGGCTTTTAACACCGGGGAGCTGTTTTTT
CDR3 protein: CASSRGAFNTGELFF

clone size: .
D gene: TRBD1
J gene: TRBJ1-1
V gene: TRBV28
CDR3 DNA: TGTGCCAGCAGTTCTCCGGGACAGGGAAACACTGAAGCTTTCTTT
CDR3 protein: CASSSPGQGNTEAFF

clone size: once
D gene: TRBD2
J gene: TRBJ2-3
V gene: TRBV7-3
CDR3 DNA: TGTGCCAGCAGCTTCGGGACTAGCGGACTCACAGATACGCAGTATTTT
CDR3 protein: CASSFGTSGLTDTQYF

clone size: .
D gene: TRBD1
J gene: TRBJ1-4
V gene: TRBV10-3
CDR3 DNA: TGTGCCATCGGGAAGGGGGCAGGTGAAAAACTGTTTTTT
CDR3 protein: CAIGKGAGEKLFF

clone size: few
D gene: .
J gene: TRBJ1-2
V gene: TRBV7-8
CDR3 DNA: TGTGCCAGCAGCTTAGTGGGGGGAGTCTCCTATGGCTACACCTTC
CDR3 protein: CASSLVGGVSYGYTF

clone size: .
D gene: .
J gene: TRBJ2-2
V gene: TRBV6-5
CDR3 DNA: TGTGCCAGCAGCCCCAGGTGGGGGAACACCGGGGAGCTGTTTTTT
CDR3 protein: CASSPRWGNTGELFF

clone size: few
D gene: TRBD2
J gene: TRBJ2-3
V gene: TRBV13
CDR3 DNA: TGTGCCAGCAGCTTGGGAGTAGCGGGGGGGGTCACAGATACGCAGTATTTT
CDR3 protein: CASSLGVAGGVTDTQYF

clone size: few
D gene: TRBD2
J gene: TRBJ2-1
V gene: TRBV27
CDR3 DNA: TGTGCCAGCAGTTTGGGAACTAGCGGGACCTACAATGAGCAGTTCTTC
CDR3 protein: CASSLGTSGTYNEQFF

clone size: .
D gene: .
J gene: TRBJ1-3
V gene: TRBV13
CDR3 DNA: TGTGCCAGCAGCCCAAAAGGGCGGAGTAACACCATATATTTT
CDR3 protein: CASSPKGRSNTIYF

clone size: .
D gene: .
J gene: TRBJ2-3
V gene: TRBV7-3
CDR3 DNA: TGTGCCAGCAGCTATCCGGGAGATACGCAGTATTTT
CDR3 protein: CASSYPGDTQYF

clone size: .
D gene: TRBD1
J gene: TRBJ2-2
V gene: TRBV27
CDR3 DNA: TGTGCCAGCAGGCCATTCGGACAGGGCGGCGGCACCGGGGAGCTGTTTTTT
CDR3 protein: CASRPFGQGGGTGELFF

clone size: .
D gene: .
J gene: TRBJ1-1
V gene: TRBV5-4
CDR3 DNA: TGTGCCAGCAAAAGCCGGAACACTGAAGCTTTCTTT
CDR3 protein: CASKSRNTEAFF

clone size: .
D gene: .
J gene: TRBJ2-1
V gene: TRBV18
CDR3 DNA: TGTGCCAGCTCATCTACGACTGGCGGGGGCAGTGAGCAGTTCTTC
CDR3 protein: CASSSTTGGGSEQFF

clone size: .
D gene: .
J gene: TRBJ1-2
V gene: TRBV10-3
CDR3 DNA: TGTGCCATCAGTGACCAGGGAGCCGCTAACTATGGCTACACCTTC
CDR3 protein: CAISDQGAANYGYTF

clone size: .
D gene: .
J gene: TRBJ2-2
V gene: TRBV5-1
CDR3 DNA: TGCGCCAGCAGCTTGGGCGGGGCCGGGGAGCTGTTTTTT
CDR3 protein: CASSLGGAGELFF

clone size: .
D gene: TRBD2
J gene: TRBJ2-5
V gene: TRBV5-1
CDR3 DNA: TGTGCCAGCAGGCCAGGACTAGTGGCGGAGACCCAGTACTTC
CDR3 protein: CASRPGLVAETQYF

clone size: .
D gene: TRBD1
J gene: TRBJ1-2
V gene: TRBV9
CDR3 DNA: TGTGCCAGCAGCGTAACCCAGACAGGGGGTCCTGACCACTATGGCTACACCTTC
CDR3 protein: CASSVTQTGGPDHYGYTF

clone size: .
D gene: .
J gene: TRBJ1-4
V gene: TRBV5-8
CDR3 DNA: TGTGCCAGCAGCTTGTTAAGGGGGAGCAATGAAAAACTGTTTTTT
CDR3 protein: CASSLLRGSNEKLFF

clone size: .
D gene: TRBD2
J gene: TRBJ2-7
V gene: TRBV7-2
CDR3 DNA: TGTGCCAGCAGCTTAACTAGCGTGAGAATGGGCGAGCAGTACTTC
CDR3 protein: CASSLTSVRMGEQYF